This T cell receptor beta chain was captured by sequencing in a study of blood T cell repertoires in COVID-19. Study-level background: Samples taken during acute and convalescent COVID-19 were collected in the United States, Italy and Spain. T cells, B-cell-depleted T cells, or PBMCs provided the cDNA or gDNA that served as material.

V dropped 5 bases and J dropped 6; count of bases not matched to a gene: 7. Germline assignment: CDR1 SEHNR and CDR2 FQNEAQ (reference sequence). The CDR3 contains 13 residues. This table comes from immunoSEQ multiplex PCR, and its TCRdb copy is limited to in-frame clones, with some not included. Of some 130,000 clones in the sample, over 75% were seen once. This chain connects TRBV7-9 to TRBJ2-7; 7 bases agree with TRBD2. Material: peripheral blood. The clonotype was recovered from a human donor in a cohort sampled during active COVID-19. DNA for the CDR3: TGTGCCAGCAGCCCGTCGGGAGGAGCCGAGCAGTACGTC. This codes for CASSPSGGAEQYV.